What follows describes a single TCR beta chain. Its antigen is as yet unknown. CDR3 size: 15 residues. Germline V gives CDR1 SGHNT, CDR2 YYREEE (reference sequence). With 4 bases clipped from V and 10 bases from J, the junction kept 9 bases outside the gene matches. A multiplex PCR was run with 60 Vbeta primers and 13 Jbeta primers. Sequencing used immunoSEQ multiplex PCR; TCRdb keeps in-frame clones, though not all of them. Of around 100,000 clones in the sample, around 70% are singletons; the top ten hold around 4.8%. This specimen comes from a study of cytomegalovirus exposure and HLA in healthy donors. Whole-study findings and limits: TCR beta V- and J-gene trimming was later associated with a missense DCLRE1C variant. Donors were assumed by presence/absence analyses to have roughly uniform sequencing depth. Across HLA loci, a later analysis found differing TCR association rates, with DRB1 most and HLA-C fewest. As a later analysis showed, several of the most significant clusters appeared to be linked to common viral pathogens.

The J gene is TRBJ1-6, the V gene TRBV5-4; TRBD1 matches at 9 bases. This TCR was sampled from a man under 40 in good health and CMV-seropositive. The sequencing input was PBMCs. The CDR3 DNA reads TGTGCCAGCAGCCGGGGGACAGGGAGGGAATCACCCCTCCACTTT. It encodes CASSRGTGRESPLHF.